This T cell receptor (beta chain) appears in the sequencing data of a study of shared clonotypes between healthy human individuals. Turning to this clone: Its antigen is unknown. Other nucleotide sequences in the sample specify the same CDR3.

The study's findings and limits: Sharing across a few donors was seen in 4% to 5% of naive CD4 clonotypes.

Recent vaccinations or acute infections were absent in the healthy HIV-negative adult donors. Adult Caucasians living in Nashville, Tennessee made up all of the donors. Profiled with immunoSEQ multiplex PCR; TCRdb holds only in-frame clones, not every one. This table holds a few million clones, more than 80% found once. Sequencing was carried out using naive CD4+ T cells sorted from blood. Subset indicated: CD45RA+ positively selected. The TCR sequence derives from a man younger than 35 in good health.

This CDR3 is CASSPPGYGYTF. Written as DNA, the CDR3 is TGTGCCAGCAGTCCCCCCGGCTATGGCTACACCTTC. The chain joins TRBV6-6 to TRBJ1-2; D call uncertain. V lost 5 bases and J lost 4, with 8 bases in between. Germline loops: CDR1 MNHNY, CDR2 SVGAGI (reference sequence). The CDR3 is 12 amino acids.